The clone carrying this T cell receptor (beta chain) was observed once. This specimen comes from a study of shared clonotypes between healthy human individuals. Clones were sequenced by immunoSEQ multiplex PCR, and TCRdb holds only the in-frame ones, with some missing. The data show around 1.5 million clones, nearly 99% seen once. Deletions cut 8 bases from V and 1 base from J, with 11 bases between. CDR3 length: 13 residues. Germline lookup yields CDR1 MNHNS and CDR2 SASEGT. J is TRBJ2-5 and V is TRBV6-1, with D possibly being TRBD1 or TRBD2 (5 bases each). The clonotype comes from a man in his thirties or forties in good health. The specimen was naive CD4+ T cells sorted from blood. The sample's subset: CD45RA+ positively selected. The CDR3 is CASSKRGQETQYF. The CDR3 nucleotides read TGTGCCAGCTCGAAGAGGGGCCAAGAGACCCAGTACTTC.